Below are 27 T cell receptor beta chains sequenced from a single sample in a study of metastatic and nonmetastatic thyroid tumors. Every patient underwent thyroid surgery untreated. TCRdb re-clonotyped the PCR reads via MiXCR. The sample contains approximately 31,000 clones, 18% of which appear only once. The sequencing sample was made of blood. The receptors were sampled from a female donor with papillary thyroid cancer or a benign thyroid nodule (not recorded which). Some clones in this sample may be carry-over from other donors' samples.

Many counts were recorded for this clone. V gene TRBV20-1 combines with J gene TRBJ2-7; 11 nucleotides agree with TRBD2. J gave up 0 bases and V 7 bases, and 14 bases lay outside the gene matches. The CDR3 has 17 amino acids. Germline V lookup: CDR1 DFQATT, CDR2 SNEGSKA (reference sequence). The CDR3: CSGTGTSGTARSYEQYF. The DNA for the CDR3 is TGCAGTGGAACCGGGACTAGCGGAACCGCCCGCTCCTACGAGCAGTACTTC.

This clone was found many times. The chain is built from TRBV6-5 and TRBJ1-4, with TRBD1 matching 7 bases. Trimming removed 2 bases from V and 4 bases from J; junction bases left unmatched: 4. Per the germline V gene, CDR1 is MNHEY and CDR2 is SVGAGI. The CDR3 spans 15 residues. The CDR3 DNA sequence: TGTGCCAGCAGTTACGGAGGGGGCAGTAATGAAAAACTGTTTTTT. Its protein product is CASSYGGGSNEKLFF.

This clone has just one count. This chain connects TRBV6-5 to TRBJ2-3; D perhaps matches TRBD1 (6 bases). Germline V CDR1 and CDR2: MNHEY, SVGAGI. This CDR3 contains 13 residues. The germline V and J ends were trimmed by 4 bases and 5 bases, with 10 bases remaining between them. The CDR3 is CASSFLTGDTQYF. DNA for the CDR3: TGTGCCAGCAGTTTCCTGACAGGAGATACGCAGTATTTT.

This rearrangement joins TRBV9 to TRBJ1-1; D is undetermined. This CDR3 has 13 residues. Between the trimmed V and J ends, which lost 6 bases and 3 bases, there was a span of 12 bases. The germline V gene has CDR1 SGDLS and CDR2 YYNGEE. CDR3 residues: CASNNIGDTEAFF. The CDR3 nucleotides are TGTGCCAGCAACAACATAGGTGACACTGAAGCTTTCTTT.

At least ten counts were recorded for this clone. The chain carries TRBV5-1 and TRBJ2-7; 7 bases fit TRBD1. The CDR3 has 15 amino acids. The trim removed 2 bases at V and 5 bases at J, leaving 10 bases unmatched. Germline-derived CDR1 and CDR2 are SGHRS and YFSETQ. The CDR3 sequence: CASSLGDSRGDEQYF. In DNA form, the CDR3 reads TGCGCCAGCAGCTTAGGGGACAGCCGTGGGGACGAGCAGTACTTC.

The chain has TRBV6-1 and TRBJ2-1; D unclear. CDR3 length: 13 amino acids. The germline V gene has CDR1 MNHNS and CDR2 SASEGT. V dropped 5 bases and J dropped 8 bases, with 13 bases sitting between them. CDR3 sequence: CASSTSAAHEQFF. In DNA form, the CDR3 reads TGTGCCAGCAGTACCTCGGCGGCACATGAGCAGTTCTTC.

This clone was counted ten times or more. The chain has TRBV7-3 and TRBJ2-5; tentatively, D is TRBD1 (5 bases). V gave up 5 bases and J gave up 2 bases, with 9 bases separating them. This CDR3 comprises 13 residues. Germline lookup yields CDR1 SGHTA and CDR2 FQGTGA. Here the CDR3 DNA reads TGTGCCAGCAGCCTGACAGCACAAGAGACCCAGTACTTC. Protein sequence: CASSLTAQETQYF.

This clone was detected many times. A much larger clonotype is one base distant, so this may be a read error. Other nucleotide sequences in the sample specify the same CDR3. The chain carries TRBV28 and TRBJ1-5; D unclear. V shed 5 bases and J shed 6 bases, with 11 bases lying between them. The length of the CDR3 is 13 residues. CDR1 is MDHEN, CDR2 SYDVKM, per germline. The CDR3 loop is CASSRDRTQPQHF. The DNA for the CDR3 is TGTGCCAGCAGTAGGGATAGGACTCAGCCCCAGCATTTT.

The chain is built from TRBV20-1 and TRBJ2-1, with 7 bases identical to TRBD2. V was pared by 6 bases and J by 4 bases, with 6 bases of the junction left unmatched. CDR1 is DFQATT and CDR2 is SNEGSKA in the germline V gene (reference sequence). CDR3 length: 13 amino acids. The CDR3 spells CSAPSSGYNEQFF. The CDR3 DNA sequence: TGCAGTGCACCTTCTAGCGGATACAATGAGCAGTTCTTC.

This clone has a count of ten or more. The genes are TRBV5-1 and TRBJ2-7, with TRBD2 matching over 11 bases. Looked up from germline, CDR1 is SGHRS and CDR2 is YFSETQ. V shed 4 bases and J 3 bases; nucleotides not matched to a gene: 6. The CDR3 loop spans 15 amino acids. The DNA of the CDR3 is TGCGCCAGCAGCCTCCTCGGGACTAGCGGCTACGAGCAGTACTTC. Translation gives CASSLLGTSGYEQYF.

This clone was detected ten times or more. V and J are TRBV4-2 and TRBJ1-2, with 8 positions matching TRBD1. The J segment lost 0 bases and the V segment lost 3 bases, leaving 3 bases of the junction unmatched. CDR1 and CDR2 (germline): LGHNA, YNFKEQ. This CDR3 is 15 amino acids long. The CDR3 protein is CASSHLTGANYGYTF. The CDR3 region has the DNA TGTGCCAGCAGCCACTTGACAGGGGCTAACTATGGCTACACCTTC.

This clone was counted ten times or more. The genes are TRBV11-1 and TRBJ2-7; 7 positions agree with TRBD2. J was trimmed by 1 base and V by 5 bases; bases with no gene match: 17. The CDR3 contains 18 residues. CDR1 and CDR2 (germline): SGHAT, FQDESV (reference sequence). In DNA form, the CDR3 reads TGTGCCAGCAGCCCAATTACCCCCCGGGACTACCGATCCTACGAGCAGTACTTC. Translating gives CASSPITPRDYRSYEQYF.

The gene calls are TRBV4-1 and TRBJ2-7; no reliable D call. This CDR3 is built from 15 residues. Germline V gene sequence: CDR1 MGHRA, CDR2 YSYEKL. V lost 4 bases and J lost 3, with 16 bases in between. CDR3 in amino acids: CASSLSMTLGYEQYF. The CDR3 nucleotides read TGCGCCAGCAGCCTAAGCATGACATTAGGCTACGAGCAGTACTTC.

Ten or more counts support this clone. The chain recombines TRBV28 with TRBJ1-6, with D possibly TRBD1 on 6 matching bases. The germline V gene has CDR1 MDHEN and CDR2 SYDVKM. V lost 4 bases and J lost 5, with 12 bases in between. There are 15 residues in the CDR3. CDR3 loop: CASSSSWTDNSPLHF. CDR3 DNA sequence: TGTGCCAGCAGTTCCTCTTGGACAGATAATTCACCCCTCCACTTT.

This clone was recorded only once. The chain is built from TRBV7-2 and TRBJ1-3; D is uncertain. The length of the CDR3 is 14 residues. Germline CDR1 reads SGHTA; CDR2 reads FQGNSA. Trimming took off 7 bases at V and 0 bases at J, with 10 bases between the two ends. The CDR3 protein is CTSTLCVSGNTIYF. DNA of the CDR3: TGTACCAGCACCCTATGCGTCTCTGGAAACACCATATATTTT.

V is TRBV4-1 and J is TRBJ2-5; maybe TRBD2 (6 bases). The CDR3 totals 15 residues. Germline CDR1 and CDR2: MGHRA and YSYEKL. The DNA for the CDR3 is TGCGCGAGCCGTCGATCCCAGGCGGGGCTAATGGCCCAGTACTTC. Protein product: CASRRSQAGLMAQYF.

A few counts support this clone. The junction and the germline gene differ at one end; a read error may be behind it. This chain connects TRBV19 to TRBJ1-2; D remains ambiguous. Looked up from germline, CDR1 is LNHDA and CDR2 is SQIVND (reference sequence). The CDR3 runs 12 residues. DNA for the CDR3: TGTGCCAGTAAGGGCAGCAACCATGGCCACACCTTC. Encoded protein: CASKGSNHGHTF.

This clone is medium-sized (0.01 to 0.1%) within its sample. The chain is built from TRBV6-1 and TRBJ1-2, with D perhaps TRBD1 (5 bases). Per germline, CDR1 MNHNS and CDR2 SASEGT. Trimming cost V 6 bases and J 2 bases, with 7 bases left between them. The CDR3 is 12 residues long. The CDR3 sequence: CASRQENYGYTF. The CDR3 region has the DNA TGTGCCAGCAGACAGGAGAACTATGGCTACACCTTC.

The V and J genes are TRBV5-1 and TRBJ1-1; D is uncertain. This CDR3 has 16 residues. Germline V gene lookup returns CDR1 SGHRS and CDR2 YFSETQ. V shed 1 base and J shed 3 bases, with 16 bases lying between them. Written as DNA, the CDR3 is TGCGCCAGCAGCTTGACCGGGTCTGGGGTGGACACTGAAGCTTTCTTT. Its protein product is CASSLTGSGVDTEAFF.

The chain has TRBV6-1 and TRBJ1-1, with D perhaps TRBD1 (6 bases). Between the trimmed V and J ends, which lost 8 bases and 4 bases, there was a span of 14 bases. Germline-derived CDR1 and CDR2 are MNHNS and SASEGT. CDR3 size: 13 residues. The CDR3 reads CASPAGHSTEAFF. The CDR3 DNA is TGTGCCAGCCCGGCGGGACACTCCACTGAAGCTTTCTTT.

At least ten counts were recorded for this clone. The rearrangement uses TRBV27 and TRBJ2-2, with D uncertain. Germline CDR1 reads MNHEY; CDR2 reads SMNVEV (reference sequence). Trimming took 3 bases from V and 7 from J, leaving 9 bases between them. The CDR3 is 13 amino acids. The DNA for the CDR3 is TGTGCCAGCAGTTTTGGGGTTGGCGGGGAGCTGTTTTTT. Its protein is CASSFGVGGELFF.

This clone was detected a few times. The rearrangement uses TRBV6-5 and TRBJ2-1; 12 bases are shared with TRBD2. The CDR3 totals 17 residues. V lost 3 bases, J lost 10 bases, and 13 bases stayed unmatched. Germline CDR1 is MNHEY and CDR2 is SVGAGI. CDR3 DNA sequence: TGTGCCAGCAGTTATGGGCTCACCTGGACTAGCGGGATGGAGCAGTTCTTC. Protein sequence: CASSYGLTWTSGMEQFF.

At least ten counts were recorded for this clone. This chain links TRBV29-1 with TRBJ1-1, with TRBD1 identical over 7 bases. CDR3 size: 14 residues. The ends lost 8 bases at V and 2 bases at J; junction bases unmatched: 11. Germline CDR1 is SQVTM and CDR2 is ANQGSEA. The DNA for the CDR3 is TGCAGCTTCATTGACGACAGGGCAAACACTGAAGCTTTCTTT. Amino acid sequence: CSFIDDRANTEAFF.

This clone was picked up a small number of times. Being one base from a much bigger clone, this may be a read error. The rearrangement links TRBV20-1 to TRBJ2-1, with a possible D match to TRBD1 (5 bases). Germline V gene sequence: CDR1 DFQATT, CDR2 SNEGSKA (reference sequence). The CDR3 contains 15 residues. The CDR3 spells CSARDFRESYDEQFF. The CDR3 DNA reads as TGCAGTGCTAGAGATTTCAGGGAATCCTACGATGAGCAGTTCTTC.

This clone has a single count. Sequence at one end of the junction differs from germline and may be a read error. V and J are TRBV7-9 and TRBJ1-2; no firm D call. The CDR3 has 13 amino acids. Germline-derived CDR1 and CDR2 are SEHNR and FQNEAQ (reference sequence). Here the CDR3 reads CVSSPRYEVGYTF. DNA for the CDR3: TGTGTCAGCAGCCCAAGGTACGAAGTAGGCTACACCTTC.

This clone was seen repeatedly, ten times or more. This chain uses TRBV4-1 with TRBJ2-3, with D tentatively TRBD1 (6 bases). Germline V gene sequence: CDR1 MGHRA, CDR2 YSYEKL. Trimming shortened V by 1 base and J by 0 bases, and 14 bases separated the two germline ends. There are 17 residues in the CDR3. The CDR3 region has the DNA TGCGCCAGCAGCCAAGGGATACAGGGCCCTAGCACAGATACGCAGTATTTT. Its translation: CASSQGIQGPSTDTQYF.

This clone ranks as medium-sized. This rearrangement joins TRBV28 to TRBJ2-7; D is unresolved. Trimming removed 4 bases at V and 1 base at J, with 2 bases between. CDR3 length: 11 residues. Germline assignment: CDR1 MDHEN and CDR2 SYDVKM. The CDR3 reads CASSSSYEQYF. CDR3 nucleotides: TGTGCCAGCAGTTCTTCCTACGAGCAGTACTTC. The whole variable domain, filled in from reference TRBV28 and TRBJ2-7, reads DVKVTQSSRYLVKRTGEKVFLECVQDMDHENMFWYRQDPGLGLRLIYFSYDVKMKEKGDIPEGYSVSREKKERFSLILESASTNQTSMYLCASSSSYEQYFGPGTRLTVT.